This T cell receptor beta chain is drawn from a study of vaccination effects on CD4 cells after COVID-19. Sequencing used immunoSEQ multiplex PCR; TCRdb keeps in-frame clones, though not all of them. Of 20,000 to 30,000 clones listed, about 70% are singletons. About this clone itself: Its antigen remains unidentified.

Germline V gene lookup returns CDR1 KGHDR and CDR2 SFDVKD. The CDR3 runs 19 residues. The V gene end was trimmed by 0 bases and the J gene end by 2 bases; junction bases not matched to a gene: 8. Pools of viral peptides were used by the ViraFEST assay to expand antigen-specific CD4+ T cells ahead of sequencing. Following an approximately eleven-day culture, CD4+ T cells were purified. BNT162b2 vaccine or mRNA-1273 vaccine was given to participants in two doses. The genes are TRBV24-1 and TRBJ2-2, with 10 bases that match TRBD2. The receptor's source is a human donor who received a COVID-19 vaccine. The sample consisted of CD4+ T cells from PBMCs cultured with SARS-CoV-2 spike peptides, taken after COVID-19 vaccination. CDR3 sequence reads: CATSDLVLAGGVNTGELFF. As DNA, the CDR3 is TGTGCCACCAGTGATTTGGTCTTAGCGGGGGGTGTCAACACCGGGGAGCTGTTTTTT.